The 2 T cell receptor beta chains below all came from one sample that was sequenced in a study of blood T cell repertoires in COVID-19. Measured with immunoSEQ multiplex PCR; TCRdb has only the in-frame clones, and not every one. Among some 300,000 clones listed, approximately 89% were seen once. Sequencing used PBMCs or T cells enriched from blood (not recorded which). Every receptor here comes from a middle-aged woman who had recovered from COVID-19.

This clone has a single count. The V and J genes are TRBV19 and TRBJ2-2; maybe TRBD2 (6 bases). CDR3 length equals 15 residues. CDR1 LNHDA and CDR2 SQIVND come from the germline V gene (reference sequence). V was clipped by 2 bases and J by 3 bases, with 10 bases between them. The CDR3 region is CASSIYGSYTGELFF. CDR3 nucleotide sequence: TGTGCCAGTAGTATATACGGGAGTTACACCGGGGAGCTGTTTTTT.

This clone was observed a handful of times. V is TRBV3-1 (or the pseudogene TRBV3-2) and J is TRBJ1-5; D unclear. Trimming cost V 0 bases and J 5 bases, with 5 bases left between them. This CDR3 spans 13 amino acids. Germline CDR1 is LGHDT and CDR2 is YNNKEL (reference sequence). In DNA form, the CDR3 reads TGTGCCAGCAGCCAAGATCGGGATCAGCCCCAGCATTTT. Amino acid sequence: CASSQDRDQPQHF.